What follows are 17 T cell receptor beta chains derived from one specimen sequenced in a study of radiation and T cells in renal cell carcinoma. The time point is: baseline pretreatment blood. The treatment was: 15 Gy SBRT to primary tumor, nephrectomy 4 weeks later. Assay: immunoSEQ multiplex PCR; the TCRdb copy retains only in-frame clones and omits some. The sample shows about 95,000 clones, 75% to 90% of them seen only once. The input for sequencing was blood, taken from a patient whose treatment included radiotherapy and nephrectomy. Source of these receptors: a man aged 50-60 years with renal cell carcinoma.

The CDR3 DNA reads TGTGCCAGCAGAAAAGACAGGGGTTCTAATGAAAAACTGTTTTTT. This encodes CASRKDRGSNEKLFF. This chain links TRBV27 with TRBJ1-4, with TRBD1 matching 8 bases. The CDR3 runs to 15 residues. V was pared by 6 bases and J by 3 bases, with 6 bases of the junction left unmatched. Germline CDR1 MNHEY, CDR2 SMNVEV (reference sequence).

The chain joins TRBV7-9 to TRBJ2-1, with TRBD1 identical over 8 bases. Germline loops: CDR1 SEHNR, CDR2 FQNEAQ (reference sequence). The CDR3 sequence is 14 residues long. V lost 6 bases, J lost 0 bases, and 1 base stayed unmatched. The DNA of the CDR3 is TGTGCCAGCAGGACAGGGGACTCCTACAATGAGCAGTTCTTC. Amino acid sequence: CASRTGDSYNEQFF.

The rearrangement joins TRBV10-3 to TRBJ2-5; no clear D. Between the trimmed V and J ends, which lost 0 bases and 0 bases, there was a span of 8 bases. Looked up from germline, CDR1 is ENHRY and CDR2 is SYGVKD. This CDR3 region has 15 residues. The CDR3 loop reads CAISESGGYQETQYF. CDR3 bases: TGTGCCATCAGTGAGTCGGGTGGGTACCAAGAGACCCAGTACTTC.

This clone occurred a few times. Compared with germline, one end of the junction differs, possibly owing to a read error. The rearrangement joins TRBV6-5 to TRBJ2-7; D may match TRBD1 or TRBD2 (5 bases each). CDR1 MNHEY and CDR2 SVGAGI come from the germline V gene. CDR3 length: 11 amino acids. DNA of the CDR3: TGTGCCAGCAGTTACTCAGGGGAGCAGCACTTC. Its protein is CASSYSGEQHF.

This chain links TRBV7-9 with TRBJ2-7; 8 nucleotides line up with TRBD1. The germline gives CDR1 SEHNR, CDR2 FQNEAQ (reference sequence). V shed 3 bases and J 2 bases; nucleotides not matched to a gene: 6. This CDR3 has 15 residues. Here the CDR3 reads CASSLDRVAPYEQYF. DNA of the CDR3: TGTGCCAGCAGCTTGGACAGGGTCGCCCCCTACGAGCAGTACTTC. Full variable domain (missing parts from reference TRBV7-9 and TRBJ2-7): DTGVSQNPRHKITKRGQNVTFRCDPISEHNRLYWYRQTLGQGPEFLTYFQNEAQLEKSRLLSDRFSAERPKGSFSTLEIQRTEQGDSAMYLCASSLDRVAPYEQYFGPGTRLTVT.

The CDR3 DNA reads TGTGCCAGCAGCCCCACTGATTCAGGGTATTCTACTATTATTCTAGAATACGAGCAGTACTTC. Residues: CASSPTDSGYSTIILEYEQYF. V is TRBV7-6 and J is TRBJ2-7, with D perhaps TRBD1 (5 bases). Germline V gives CDR1 SGHVS, CDR2 FNYEAQ. V was cut by 5 bases and J by 4 bases, with 36 bases left in between. The CDR3 contains 21 residues.

This chain uses TRBV2 with TRBJ2-3; 9 nucleotides match TRBD2. The CDR3 contains 15 residues. Germline V gene lookup returns CDR1 SNHLY and CDR2 FYNNEI. J was trimmed by 0 bases and V by 4 bases; bases with no gene match: 2. CDR3 region: CASSGLAGSTDTQYF. The CDR3 nucleotides read TGTGCCAGCAGTGGGCTAGCGGGGAGCACAGATACGCAGTATTTT.

The rearrangement uses TRBV5-5 and TRBJ2-3; TRBD2 aligns across 7 bases. The CDR3 has 15 residues. Trimming cost V 3 bases and J 1 base; bases outside gene matches: 5. Per the germline V gene, CDR1 is SGHKS and CDR2 is YYEKEE (reference sequence). This CDR3 is CASSSPSGRTDTQYF. CDR3 bases: TGTGCCAGCAGCTCCCCTAGCGGCCGCACAGATACGCAGTATTTT. The whole variable domain, filled in from reference TRBV5-5 and TRBJ2-3, reads DAGVTQSPTHLIKTRGQQVTLRCSPISGHKSVSWYQQVLGQGPQFIFQYYEKEERGRGNFPDRFSARQFPNYSSELNVNALLLGDSALYLCASSSPSGRTDTQYFGPGTRLTVL.

The chain is built from TRBV30 and TRBJ2-3; TRBD2 matches 7 bases. The CDR3 has 19 amino acids. Trimming at V came to 3 bases and at J to 4 bases, leaving 22 bases not matched to a gene. Per the germline V gene, CDR1 is GTSNPN and CDR2 is SVGIG (reference sequence). The CDR3 DNA follows: TGTGCCTGGAGCTCAGGGAGGGTCCTTGGGGGAGGGCAGGCAGATACGCAGTATTTT. Its translation: CAWSSGRVLGGGQADTQYF. Full variable domain (remainder filled in from reference TRBV30 and TRBJ2-3): SQTIHQWPATLVQPVGSPLSLECTVEGTSNPNLYWYRQAAGRGLQLLFYSVGIGQISSEVPQNLSASRPQDRQFILSSKKLLLSDSGFYLCAWSSGRVLGGGQADTQYFGPGTRLTVL.

The chain uses TRBV6-1 and TRBJ1-2, with 10 bases identical to TRBD1. The CDR3 sequence is 14 residues long. CDR1 is MNHNS, CDR2 SASEGT, per germline. Trimming took 6 bases from V and 4 from J; bases not matched to a gene: 5. The CDR3 DNA sequence: TGTGCCAGCAGACCGGGACAGGGGACCTATGGCTACACCTTC. It translates to CASRPGQGTYGYTF.

The genes are TRBV9 and TRBJ1-1, with D maybe TRBD1 (6 bases). This CDR3 comprises 14 residues. Trimming removed 1 base from V and 6 bases from J, with 13 bases in between. Per the germline V gene, CDR1 is SGDLS and CDR2 is YYNGEE. CDR3 bases: TGTGCCAGCAGCGTACTGACAGGAGGTGCTGAAGCTTTCTTT. Translation gives CASSVLTGGAEAFF.

The chain recombines TRBV7-2 with TRBJ2-1; D gene unclear. The ends were cut back, 1 base at V and 5 bases at J, with 18 bases in the middle. This CDR3 region has 17 residues. The germline CDR1 and CDR2 sequences are SGHTA and FQGNSA. CDR3 sequence (DNA): TGTGCCAGCAGCTTAGGCTATGGTGGGGTAATGGACAATGAGCAGTTCTTC. Translated, it gives CASSLGYGGVMDNEQFF.

The chain carries TRBV19 and TRBJ2-7, with TRBD2 as a possible D gene (8 bases). V lost 3 bases and J 5 bases, leaving 20 bases between the germline ends. The CDR3 is 16 amino acids. Germline CDR1 is LNHDA and CDR2 is SQIVND (reference sequence). The CDR3 sequence is CASSIGGGSGTDEQYF. CDR3 DNA: TGTGCCAGTAGTATCGGCGGGGGGAGCGGGACAGACGAGCAGTACTTC.

The chain links TRBV30 to TRBJ2-7; D unresolved. Germline V gene sequence: CDR1 GTSNPN, CDR2 SVGIG (reference sequence). V was trimmed by 0 bases and J by 6 bases, leaving 9 bases between them. The CDR3 is 12 residues long. The CDR3, as DNA: TGTGCCTGGAGTGTTCAACGTGTCGAGCAGTACTTC. Its translation: CAWSVQRVEQYF.

The J gene is TRBJ2-5, the V gene TRBV18, with 8 bases aligning to TRBD1. The germline V gene encodes CDR1 KGHSH and CDR2 LQKENI. This CDR3 contains 22 residues. Trimming at V came to 3 bases and at J to 5 bases, leaving 29 bases not matched to a gene. CDR3 sequence: CASSPVVIQGALSSDLFETQYF. The CDR3 DNA reads as TGTGCCAGCTCACCTGTAGTGATTCAGGGGGCGTTGTCTTCGGATTTATTTGAGACCCAGTACTTC.

The chain couples TRBV6-1 to TRBJ1-5; a weak D match, TRBD1 (6 bases). The germline CDR1 and CDR2 sequences are MNHNS and SASEGT. This CDR3 is built from 13 residues. V gave up 7 bases and J gave up 6 bases, with 13 bases separating them. CDR3: CASTPEGVQPQHF. The CDR3 DNA sequence: TGTGCCAGCACCCCTGAGGGGGTTCAGCCCCAGCATTTT.

The rearrangement joins TRBV2 to TRBJ2-2; 9 nucleotides line up with TRBD1. The length of the CDR3 is 16 residues. With 3 bases clipped from V and 5 bases from J, the junction kept 7 bases outside the gene matches. Germline CDR1 SNHLY, CDR2 FYNNEI. DNA for the CDR3: TGTGCCAGCAGTGATAGGGTGACAGGGGGAACCGGGGAGCTGTTTTTT. Its translation is CASSDRVTGGTGELFF.